The sequence of this T cell receptor beta chain was determined in a study of OX40 agonist ivuxolimab in advanced cancers. Study information: While on treatment, patients had intravenous ivuxolimab at 0.01 to 10 mg/kg every 2 weeks. Of mixed ages from about 23 to 90 and averaging approximately 60 years, the group was around 78% male. Whole-study findings and limits: Clonal expansion was seen in CD4+ and CD8+ blood T cells by week 6 at 0.1 to 3.0 mg/kg. Clonal expansion among partial responders at 0.1-3.0 mg/kg ranked near the lowest.

V dropped 1 base and J dropped 3; count of bases not matched to a gene: 5. The germline CDR1 and CDR2 sequences are SGHTA and FQGNSA. The CDR3 is 15 residues long. With respect to this clone: Antigen: not known.

Assay: immunoSEQ multiplex PCR; the TCRdb copy retains only in-frame clones and omits some. The sample lists about 35,000 clones, 70% to 85% occurring once. The sample in question was CD4+ or CD8+ T cells sorted from blood, obtained in a trial of the OX40 agonist ivuxolimab. The clonotype comes from an adult with an advanced solid tumor such as melanoma, head and neck, liver or kidney cancer. The chain is built from TRBV7-2 and TRBJ2-7, with 8 nucleotides matching TRBD2. The CDR3 loop is CASSLVTGGFYEQYF. DNA of the CDR3: TGTGCCAGCAGCTTAGTTACGGGGGGGTTCTACGAGCAGTACTTC.